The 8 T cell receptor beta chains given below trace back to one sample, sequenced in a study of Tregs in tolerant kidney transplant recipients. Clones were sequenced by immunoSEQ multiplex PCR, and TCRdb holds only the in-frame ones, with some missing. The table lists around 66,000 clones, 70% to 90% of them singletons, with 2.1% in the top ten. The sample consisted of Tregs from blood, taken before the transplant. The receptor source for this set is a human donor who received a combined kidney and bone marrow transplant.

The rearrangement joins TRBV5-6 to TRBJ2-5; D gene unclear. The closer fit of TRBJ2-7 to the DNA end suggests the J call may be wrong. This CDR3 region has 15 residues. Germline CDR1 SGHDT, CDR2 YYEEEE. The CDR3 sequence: CASSLGTGPSYEQYF. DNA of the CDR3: TGTGCCAGCAGCTTGGGGACCGGACCCTCCTACGAGCAGTACTTC.

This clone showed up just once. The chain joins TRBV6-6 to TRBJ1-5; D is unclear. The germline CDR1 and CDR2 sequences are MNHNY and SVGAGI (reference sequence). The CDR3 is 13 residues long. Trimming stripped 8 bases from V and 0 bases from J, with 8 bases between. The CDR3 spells CASGRDSNQPQHF. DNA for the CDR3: TGTGCCAGCGGCCGGGATAGCAATCAGCCCCAGCATTTT.

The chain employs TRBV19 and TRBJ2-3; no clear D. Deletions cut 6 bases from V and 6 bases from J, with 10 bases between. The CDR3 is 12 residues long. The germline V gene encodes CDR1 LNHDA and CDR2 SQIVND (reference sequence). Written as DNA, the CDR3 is TGTGCCAGTAGCAGGTTTAGGGATACGCAGTATTTT. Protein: CASSRFRDTQYF.

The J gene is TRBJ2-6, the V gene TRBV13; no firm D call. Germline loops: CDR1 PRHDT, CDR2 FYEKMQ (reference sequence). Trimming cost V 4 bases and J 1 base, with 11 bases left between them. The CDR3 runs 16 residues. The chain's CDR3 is CASSSFARSGANVLTF. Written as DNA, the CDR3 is TGTGCCAGCAGCTCCTTTGCCCGGTCTGGGGCCAACGTCCTGACTTTC.

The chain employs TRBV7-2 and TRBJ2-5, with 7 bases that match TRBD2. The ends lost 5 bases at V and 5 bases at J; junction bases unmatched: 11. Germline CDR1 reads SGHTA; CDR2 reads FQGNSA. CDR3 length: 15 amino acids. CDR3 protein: CASSTRGAGVETQYF. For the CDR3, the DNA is TGTGCCAGCAGCACGCGAGGGGCGGGAGTGGAGACCCAGTACTTC.

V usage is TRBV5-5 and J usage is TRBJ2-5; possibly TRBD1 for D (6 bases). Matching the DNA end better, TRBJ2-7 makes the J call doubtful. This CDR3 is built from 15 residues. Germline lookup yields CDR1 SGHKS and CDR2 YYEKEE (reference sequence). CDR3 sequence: CASSFALQDSYEQYF. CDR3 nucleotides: TGTGCCAGCAGCTTTGCCCTTCAGGACAGCTACGAGCAGTACTTC.

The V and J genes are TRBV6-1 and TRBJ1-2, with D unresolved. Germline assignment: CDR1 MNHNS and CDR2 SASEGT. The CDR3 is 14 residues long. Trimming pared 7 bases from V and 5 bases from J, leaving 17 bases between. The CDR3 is CASKALGRDYGYTF. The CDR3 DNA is TGTGCCAGCAAAGCCTTGGGGAGAGATTATGGCTACACCTTC.

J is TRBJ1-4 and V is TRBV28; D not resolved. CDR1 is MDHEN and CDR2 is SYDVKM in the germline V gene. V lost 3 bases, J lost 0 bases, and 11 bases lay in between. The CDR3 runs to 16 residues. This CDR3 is CASSFGSFATNEKLFF. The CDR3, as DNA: TGTGCCAGCAGTTTTGGCAGCTTTGCAACTAATGAAAAACTGTTTTTT.